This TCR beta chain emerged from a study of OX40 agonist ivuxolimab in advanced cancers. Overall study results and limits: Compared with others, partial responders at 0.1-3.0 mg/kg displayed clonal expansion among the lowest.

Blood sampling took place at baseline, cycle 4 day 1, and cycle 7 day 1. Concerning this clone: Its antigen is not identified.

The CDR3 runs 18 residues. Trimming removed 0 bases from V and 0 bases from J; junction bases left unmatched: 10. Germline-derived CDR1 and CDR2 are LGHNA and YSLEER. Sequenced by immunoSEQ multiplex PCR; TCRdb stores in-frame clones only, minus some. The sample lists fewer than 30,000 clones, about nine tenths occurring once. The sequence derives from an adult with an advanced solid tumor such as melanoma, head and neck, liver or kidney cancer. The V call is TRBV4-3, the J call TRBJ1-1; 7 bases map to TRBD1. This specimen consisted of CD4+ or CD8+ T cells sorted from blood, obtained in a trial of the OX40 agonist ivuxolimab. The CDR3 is CASSQELGGGSLNTEAFF. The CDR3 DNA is TGCGCCAGCAGCCAAGAATTAGGGGGCGGGTCTCTGAACACTGAAGCTTTCTTT.